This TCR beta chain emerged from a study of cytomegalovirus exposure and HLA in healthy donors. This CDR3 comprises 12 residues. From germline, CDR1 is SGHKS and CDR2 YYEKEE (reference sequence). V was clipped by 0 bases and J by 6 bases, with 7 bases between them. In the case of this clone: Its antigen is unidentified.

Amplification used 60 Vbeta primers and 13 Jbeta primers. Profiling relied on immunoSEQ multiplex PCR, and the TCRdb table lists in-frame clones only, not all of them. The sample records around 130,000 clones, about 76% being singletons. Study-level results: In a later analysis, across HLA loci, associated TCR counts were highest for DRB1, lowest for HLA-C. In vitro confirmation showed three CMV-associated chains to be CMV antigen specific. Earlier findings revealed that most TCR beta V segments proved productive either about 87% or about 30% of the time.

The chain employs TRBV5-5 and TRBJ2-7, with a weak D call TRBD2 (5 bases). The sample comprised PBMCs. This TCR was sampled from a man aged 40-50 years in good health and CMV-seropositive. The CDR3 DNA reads TGTGCCAGCAGCTTGGGAGGGATCGAGCAGTACTTC. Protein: CASSLGGIEQYF.